The clone carrying this T cell receptor beta chain was found a few times. What it binds is not known. The data are from a study of CD8+ T cells in alopecia areata. General study results and limits: Alphabeta T cells residing in normal skin are also sequenced in scalp samples. An increase in clonality over normal scalp was evident in lesional scalp, especially alopecia totalis/universalis. Possibly as an HLA-related effect, TCR sharing across patients appeared less clear than in mice.

Trimming took 4 bases from V and 3 from J, leaving 9 bases between them. CDR3 size: 14 residues. Germline V gives CDR1 MNHNS, CDR2 SASEGT. TCR sequencing used cDNA made by reverse transcription of extracted RNA. This table comes from immunoSEQ multiplex PCR, and its TCRdb copy is limited to in-frame clones, with some not included. Of approximately 98,000 clones listed, almost 60% are singletons. Sequencing used CD8+ T cells sorted from blood. The receptor was derived from a human donor in good health. The rearrangement joins TRBV6-1 to TRBJ2-2; D may correspond to TRBD1 or TRBD2 (5 bases each). In DNA form, the CDR3 reads TGTGCCAGCAGTGGAGGGGTTGACACCGGGGAGCTGTTTTTT. It encodes CASSGGVDTGELFF.